These 10 T cell receptor beta chains came from one sample sequenced in a study of shared clonotypes between healthy human individuals. Profiled with immunoSEQ multiplex PCR; TCRdb holds only in-frame clones, not every one. The sample holds over 850,000 clones, around 82% seen once. The specimen was memory CD4+ T cells from PBMCs. As for subset: CD45RA-negative fraction. Receptors were obtained from a man between 18 and 29 years old in good health. Some clones in this sample may be carry-over from other donors' samples.

This sequence joins TRBV5-1 and TRBJ1-3; no definite D call. The V gene's germline CDR1 is SGHRS and CDR2 YFSETQ. V gave up 6 bases and J gave up 3 bases, with 13 bases separating them. The CDR3 is 14 amino acids. The CDR3, as DNA: TGCGCCAGCAAATTAGGAGGTTATGGAAACACCATATATTTT. Protein product: CASKLGGYGNTIYF. Complete variable domain (other parts from reference TRBV5-1 and TRBJ1-3): KAGVTQTPRYLIKTRGQQVTLSCSPISGHRSVSWYQQTPGQGLQFLFEYFSETQRNKGNFPGRFSGRQFSNSRSEMNVSTLELGDSALYLCASKLGGYGNTIYFGEGSWLTVV.

V and J are TRBV29-1 and TRBJ2-5, with D tentatively TRBD1 (5 bases). The DNA end favors TRBJ2-7, so the J call may be wrong. CDR1 SQVTM and CDR2 ANQGSEA come from the germline V gene. This CDR3 spans 13 amino acids. As DNA, the CDR3 is TGCAGCGCGAGACGGGCAGGGAACTACGAGCAGTACTTC. Translating gives CSARRAGNYEQYF.

In its sample, this clone was seen a few times. This chain uses TRBV11-2 with TRBJ1-2; TRBD1 agrees at 11 bases. This CDR3 has 17 amino acids. Germline lookup yields CDR1 SGHAT and CDR2 FQNNGV. V gave up 5 bases and J gave up 8 bases; unmatched junction bases: 16. The CDR3, as DNA: TGTGCCAGCAGCATAGGACAGGGGGCGATGCTTAGTCTGGGCTACACCTTC. Translating gives CASSIGQGAMLSLGYTF.

The V and J genes are TRBV28 and TRBJ1-2; D remains ambiguous. Trimming left V 5 bases short and J 8 bases short, with 12 bases between. From germline, CDR1 is MDHEN and CDR2 SYDVKM. This CDR3 has 12 residues. The CDR3 region is CASSRAVWGYTF. The CDR3 nucleotides read TGTGCCAGCAGTCGGGCCGTCTGGGGCTACACCTTC.

The V gene is TRBV4-3, the J gene TRBJ2-7; D uncertain. V was cut by 0 bases and J by 0 bases, with 15 bases left in between. The CDR3 has 17 residues. CDR1 is LGHNA, CDR2 YSLEER, per germline. In nucleotides, the CDR3 is TGCGCCAGCAGCCAAGAGCAGGCCTCACACCGCTCCTACGAGCAGTACTTC. Translating it yields CASSQEQASHRSYEQYF.

This sequence joins TRBV28 and TRBJ2-1, with D hard to call. Trimming shortened V by 3 bases and J by 4 bases, and 10 bases separated the two germline ends. The CDR3 covers 14 residues. CDR1 MDHEN and CDR2 SYDVKM come from the germline V gene. The CDR3 sequence is CASSFADGYNEQFF. As DNA, the CDR3 is TGTGCCAGCAGTTTCGCAGACGGGTACAATGAGCAGTTCTTC.

The chain couples TRBV4-3 to TRBJ2-2; 9 bases line up with TRBD2. This CDR3 has 16 amino acids. J was trimmed by 3 bases and V by 1 base; bases with no gene match: 3. Looked up from germline, CDR1 is LGHNA and CDR2 is YSLEER. CDR3: CASSQVKRGDTGELFF. CDR3 DNA: TGCGCCAGCAGCCAAGTTAAGCGGGGGGACACCGGGGAGCTGTTTTTT.

This chain connects TRBV18 to TRBJ1-5, with a weak D call TRBD1 (5 bases). Germline loops: CDR1 KGHSH, CDR2 LQKENI. CDR3 length: 15 amino acids. Trimming took 2 bases from V and 6 from J, leaving 14 bases between them. The DNA of the CDR3 is TGTGCCAGCTCACCATTGAGGGGTTTCGGTCAGCCCCAGCATTTT. This translates into CASSPLRGFGQPQHF.

The chain uses TRBV5-4 and TRBJ2-1, with 7 bases matching TRBD2. V shed 3 bases, J shed 2 bases, and the junction held 8 bases outside the gene matches. The CDR3 sequence is 16 residues long. Germline V CDR1 and CDR2: SGHNT, YYREEE (reference sequence). The CDR3 DNA reads as TGTGCCAGCAGCTCCTCGGGCGGGAGTCCCTACAATGAGCAGTTCTTC. This translates into CASSSSGGSPYNEQFF.

This chain joins TRBV11-2 and TRBJ2-7; 7 bases fit TRBD1. Germline values: CDR1 SGHAT, CDR2 FQNNGV. V lost 5 bases and J lost 7; bases outside the gene matches: 8. The CDR3 consists of 13 residues. CDR3 in DNA: TGTGCCAGCAGCCCCGCAGGGGGTGGGGAGCAGTACTTC. Encoded protein: CASSPAGGGEQYF.